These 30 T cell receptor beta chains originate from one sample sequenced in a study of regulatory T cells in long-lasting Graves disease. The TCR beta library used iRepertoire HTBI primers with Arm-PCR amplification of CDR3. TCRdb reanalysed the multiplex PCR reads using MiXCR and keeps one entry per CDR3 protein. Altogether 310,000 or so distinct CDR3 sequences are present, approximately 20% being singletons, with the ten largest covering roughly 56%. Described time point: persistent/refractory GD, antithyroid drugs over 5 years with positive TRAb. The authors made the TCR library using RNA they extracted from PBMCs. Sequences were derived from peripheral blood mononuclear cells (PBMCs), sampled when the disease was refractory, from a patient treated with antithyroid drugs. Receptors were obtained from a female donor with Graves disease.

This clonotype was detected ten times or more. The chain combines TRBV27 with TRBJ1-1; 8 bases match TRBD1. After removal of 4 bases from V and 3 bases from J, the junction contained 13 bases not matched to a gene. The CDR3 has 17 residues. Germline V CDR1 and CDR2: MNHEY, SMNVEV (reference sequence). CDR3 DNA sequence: TGTGCCAGCAGTTCGTCCCGGGACAGGTTCTTCTACACTGAAGCTTTCTTT. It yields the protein CASSSSRDRFFYTEAFF.

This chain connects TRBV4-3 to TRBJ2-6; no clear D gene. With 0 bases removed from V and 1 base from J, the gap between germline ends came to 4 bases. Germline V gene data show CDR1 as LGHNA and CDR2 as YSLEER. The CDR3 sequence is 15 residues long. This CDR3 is CASSQEASGANVLTF. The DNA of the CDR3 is TGCGCCAGCAGCCAAGAAGCTTCTGGGGCCAACGTCCTGACTTTC.

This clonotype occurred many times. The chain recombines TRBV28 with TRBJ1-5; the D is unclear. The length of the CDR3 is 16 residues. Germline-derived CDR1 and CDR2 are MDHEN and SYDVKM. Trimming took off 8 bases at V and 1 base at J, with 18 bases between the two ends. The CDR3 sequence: CASGIGSRRSNQPQHF. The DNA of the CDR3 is TGTGCCAGCGGGATTGGGTCGAGACGCAGCAATCAGCCCCAGCATTTT.

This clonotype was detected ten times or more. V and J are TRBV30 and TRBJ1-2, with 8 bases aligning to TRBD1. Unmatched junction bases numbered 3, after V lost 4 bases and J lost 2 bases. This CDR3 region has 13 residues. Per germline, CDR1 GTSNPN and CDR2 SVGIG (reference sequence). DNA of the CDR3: TGTGCCTGGACAGGGGGCGCAAACTATGGCTACACCTTC. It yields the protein CAWTGGANYGYTF.

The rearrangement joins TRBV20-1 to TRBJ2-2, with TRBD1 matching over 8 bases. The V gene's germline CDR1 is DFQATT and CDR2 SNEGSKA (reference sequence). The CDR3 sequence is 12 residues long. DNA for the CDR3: TGCAGGGGACAGGACAACACCGGGGAGCTGTTTTTT. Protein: CRGQDNTGELFF.

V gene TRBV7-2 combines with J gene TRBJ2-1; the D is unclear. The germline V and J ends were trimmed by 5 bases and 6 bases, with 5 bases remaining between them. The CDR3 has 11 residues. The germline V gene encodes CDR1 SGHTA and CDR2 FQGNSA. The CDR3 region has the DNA TGTGCCAGCAGCCCCGCCAATGAGCAGTTCTTC. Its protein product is CASSPANEQFF.

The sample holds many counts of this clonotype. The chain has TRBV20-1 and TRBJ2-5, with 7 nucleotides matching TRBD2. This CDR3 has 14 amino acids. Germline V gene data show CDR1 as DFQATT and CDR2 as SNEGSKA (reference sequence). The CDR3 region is CSARNWGRGETQYF. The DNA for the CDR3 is TGCAGCGCGAGGAATTGGGGGAGGGGTGAGACCCAGTACTTC.

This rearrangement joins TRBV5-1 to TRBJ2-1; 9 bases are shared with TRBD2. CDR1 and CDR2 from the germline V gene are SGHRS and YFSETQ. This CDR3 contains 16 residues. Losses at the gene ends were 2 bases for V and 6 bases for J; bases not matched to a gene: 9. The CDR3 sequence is CASSLVRGRALNEQFF. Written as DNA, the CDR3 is TGCGCCAGCAGCTTAGTTCGCGGGAGGGCCCTCAATGAGCAGTTCTTC.

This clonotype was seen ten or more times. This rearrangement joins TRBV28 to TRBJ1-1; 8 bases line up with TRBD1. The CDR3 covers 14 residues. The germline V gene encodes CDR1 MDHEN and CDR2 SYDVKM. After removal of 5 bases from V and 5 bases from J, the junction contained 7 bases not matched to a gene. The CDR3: CASSRPGGGTEAFF. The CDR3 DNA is TGTGCCAGCAGTCGGCCAGGGGGCGGGACTGAAGCTTTCTTT.

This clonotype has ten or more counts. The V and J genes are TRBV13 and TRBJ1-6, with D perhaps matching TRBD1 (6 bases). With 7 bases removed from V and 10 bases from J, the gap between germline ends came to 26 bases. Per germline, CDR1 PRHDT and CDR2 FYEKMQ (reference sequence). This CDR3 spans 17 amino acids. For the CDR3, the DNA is TGTGCCAGCACCGAAGGGATATTGGGGGGGCTCGGGTCACCCCTCCACTTT. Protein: CASTEGILGGLGSPLHF. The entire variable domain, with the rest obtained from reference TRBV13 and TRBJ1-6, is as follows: AAGVIQSPRHLIKEKRETATLKCYPIPRHDTVYWYQQGPGQDPQFLISFYEKMQSDKGSIPDRFSAQQFSDYHSELNMSSLELGDSALYFCASTEGILGGLGSPLHFGNGTRLTVT.

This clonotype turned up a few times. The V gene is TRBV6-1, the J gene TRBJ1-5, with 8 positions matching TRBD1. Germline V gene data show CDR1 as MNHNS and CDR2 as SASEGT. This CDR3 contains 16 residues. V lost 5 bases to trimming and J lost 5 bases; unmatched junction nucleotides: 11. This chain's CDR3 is CASSYSWTGNYQPQHF. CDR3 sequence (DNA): TGTGCCAGCAGTTACTCCTGGACAGGGAATTATCAGCCCCAGCATTTT.

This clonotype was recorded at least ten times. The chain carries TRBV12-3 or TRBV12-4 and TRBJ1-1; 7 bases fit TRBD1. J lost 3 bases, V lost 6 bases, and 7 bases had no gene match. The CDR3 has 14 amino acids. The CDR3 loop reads CASRLRTGYTEAFF. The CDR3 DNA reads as TGTGCCAGCAGACTTAGGACAGGATACACTGAAGCTTTCTTT.

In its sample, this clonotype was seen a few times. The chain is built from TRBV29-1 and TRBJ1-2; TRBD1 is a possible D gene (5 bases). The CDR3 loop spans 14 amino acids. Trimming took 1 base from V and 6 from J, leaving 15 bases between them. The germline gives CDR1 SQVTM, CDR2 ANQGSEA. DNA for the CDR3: TGCAGCGTTGAAGGTTACGGGGACCCCAATGGCTACACCTTC. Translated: CSVEGYGDPNGYTF.

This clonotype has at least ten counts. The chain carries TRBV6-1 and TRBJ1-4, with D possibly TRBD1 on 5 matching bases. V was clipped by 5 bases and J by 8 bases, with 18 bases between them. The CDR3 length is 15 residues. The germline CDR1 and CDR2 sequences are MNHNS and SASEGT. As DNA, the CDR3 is TGTGCCAGCAGTATCCGACAGTCGGTACGGGAAAAACTGTTTTTT. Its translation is CASSIRQSVREKLFF.

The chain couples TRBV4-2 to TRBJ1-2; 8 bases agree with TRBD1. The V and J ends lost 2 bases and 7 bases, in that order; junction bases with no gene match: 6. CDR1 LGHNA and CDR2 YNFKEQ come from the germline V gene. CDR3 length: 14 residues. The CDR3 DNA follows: TGTGCCAGCAGCCAACTGGACAGGGAAGGTGGCTACACCTTC. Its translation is CASSQLDREGGYTF.

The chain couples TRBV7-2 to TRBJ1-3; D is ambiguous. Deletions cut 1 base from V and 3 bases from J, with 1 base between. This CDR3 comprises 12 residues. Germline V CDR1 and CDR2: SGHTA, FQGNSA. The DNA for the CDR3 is TGTGCCAGCAGCTTAGTTGGAAACACCATATATTTT. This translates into CASSLVGNTIYF.

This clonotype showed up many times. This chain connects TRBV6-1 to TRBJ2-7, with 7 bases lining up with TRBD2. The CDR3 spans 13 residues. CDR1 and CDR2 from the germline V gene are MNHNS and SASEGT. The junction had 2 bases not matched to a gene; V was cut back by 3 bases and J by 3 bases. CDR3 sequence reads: CASSEGDYYEQYF. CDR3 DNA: TGTGCCAGCAGTGAGGGGGACTACTACGAGCAGTACTTC.

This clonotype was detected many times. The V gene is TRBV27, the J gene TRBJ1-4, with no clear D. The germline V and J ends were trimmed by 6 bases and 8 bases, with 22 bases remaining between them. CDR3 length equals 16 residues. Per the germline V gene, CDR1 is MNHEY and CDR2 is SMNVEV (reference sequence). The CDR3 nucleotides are TGTGCCAGCAGGACGGTGGGGAAGACTTCATCGGAAAAACTGTTTTTT. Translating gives CASRTVGKTSSEKLFF. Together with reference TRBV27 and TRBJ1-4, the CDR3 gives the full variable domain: EAQVTQNPRYLITVTGKKLTVTCSQNMNHEYMSWYRQDPGLGLRQIYYSMNVEVTDKGDVPEGYKVSRKEKRNFPLILESPSPNQTSLYFCASRTVGKTSSEKLFFGSGTQLSVL.

The CDR3 nucleotides read TGTGCCAGCAGAGACACAGGGGCCCCTTTCTCTGGGGCCAACGTCCTGACTTTC. This translates into CASRDTGAPFSGANVLTF. This rearrangement joins TRBV28 to TRBJ2-6; TRBD1 matches at 7 bases. Trimming took 6 bases from V and 0 from J; bases not matched to a gene: 11. Germline CDR1 and CDR2: MDHEN and SYDVKM. This CDR3 comprises 18 residues.

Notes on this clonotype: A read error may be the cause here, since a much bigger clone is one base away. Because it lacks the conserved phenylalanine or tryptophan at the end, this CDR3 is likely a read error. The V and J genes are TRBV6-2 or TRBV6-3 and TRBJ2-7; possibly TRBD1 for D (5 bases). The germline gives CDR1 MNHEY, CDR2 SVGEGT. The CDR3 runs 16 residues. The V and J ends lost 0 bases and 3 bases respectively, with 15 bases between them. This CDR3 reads CASSYSLFADNYEQYS. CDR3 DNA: TGTGCCAGCAGTTACTCGCTCTTTGCGGACAACTACGAGCAGTACTCC.

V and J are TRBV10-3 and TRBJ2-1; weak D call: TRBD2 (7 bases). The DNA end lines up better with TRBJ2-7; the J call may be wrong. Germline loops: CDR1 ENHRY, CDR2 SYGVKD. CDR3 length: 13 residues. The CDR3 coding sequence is TGTGCCATCATGGGGGCGGGAGAGGGCGAGCAGTACTTC. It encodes CAIMGAGEGEQYF.

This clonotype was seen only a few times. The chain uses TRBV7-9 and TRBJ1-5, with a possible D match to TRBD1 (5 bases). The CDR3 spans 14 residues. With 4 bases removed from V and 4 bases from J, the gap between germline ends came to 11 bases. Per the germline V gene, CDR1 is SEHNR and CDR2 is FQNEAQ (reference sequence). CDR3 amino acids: CASSSGGLNQPQHF. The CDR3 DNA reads TGTGCCAGCAGCTCGGGGGGACTTAATCAGCCCCAGCATTTT. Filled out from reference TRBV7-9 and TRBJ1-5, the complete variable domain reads DTGVSQNPRHKITKRGQNVTFRCDPISEHNRLYWYRQTLGQGPEFLTYFQNEAQLEKSRLLSDRFSAERPKGSFSTLEIQRTEQGDSAMYLCASSSGGLNQPQHFGDGTRLSIL.

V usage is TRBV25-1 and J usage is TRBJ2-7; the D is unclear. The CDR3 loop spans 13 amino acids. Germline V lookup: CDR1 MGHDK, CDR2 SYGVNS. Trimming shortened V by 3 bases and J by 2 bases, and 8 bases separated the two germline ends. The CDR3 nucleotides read TGTGCCAGCAGTGACAGGCTCCCCTACGAGCAGTACTTC. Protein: CASSDRLPYEQYF.

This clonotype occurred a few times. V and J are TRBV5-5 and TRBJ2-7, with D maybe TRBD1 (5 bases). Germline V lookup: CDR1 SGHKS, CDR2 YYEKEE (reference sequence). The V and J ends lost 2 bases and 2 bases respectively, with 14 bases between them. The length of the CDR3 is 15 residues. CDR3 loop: CASSFPTDLTYEQYF. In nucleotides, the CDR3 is TGTGCCAGCAGCTTCCCGACAGACCTGACCTACGAGCAGTACTTC.

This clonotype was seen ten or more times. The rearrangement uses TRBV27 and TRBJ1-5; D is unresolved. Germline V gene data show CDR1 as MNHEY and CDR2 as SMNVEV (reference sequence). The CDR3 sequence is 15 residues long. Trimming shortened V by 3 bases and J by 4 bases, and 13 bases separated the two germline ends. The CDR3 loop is CASSFRGGWNQPQHF. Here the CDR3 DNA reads TGTGCCAGCAGTTTCCGGGGAGGATGGAATCAGCCCCAGCATTTT.

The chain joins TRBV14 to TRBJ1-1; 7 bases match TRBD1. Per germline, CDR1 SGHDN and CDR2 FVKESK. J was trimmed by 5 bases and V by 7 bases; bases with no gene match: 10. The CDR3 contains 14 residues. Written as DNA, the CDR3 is TGTGCCAGCACGCGACAGGGCGGCTTGACTGAAGCTTTCTTT. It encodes CASTRQGGLTEAFF.

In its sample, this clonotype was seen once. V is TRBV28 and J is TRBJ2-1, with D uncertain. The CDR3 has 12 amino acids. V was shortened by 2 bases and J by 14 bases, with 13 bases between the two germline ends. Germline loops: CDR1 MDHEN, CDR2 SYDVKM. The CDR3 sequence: CASSLKTTIEFF. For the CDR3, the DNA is TGTGCCAGCAGTTTAAAAACGACAATCGAGTTCTTC.

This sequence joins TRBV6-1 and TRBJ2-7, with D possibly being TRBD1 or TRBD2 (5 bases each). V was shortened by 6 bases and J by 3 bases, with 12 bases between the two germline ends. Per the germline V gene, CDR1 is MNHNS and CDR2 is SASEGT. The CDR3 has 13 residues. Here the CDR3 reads CASRTGTVYEQYF. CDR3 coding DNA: TGTGCCAGCAGAACCGGGACGGTCTACGAGCAGTACTTC.

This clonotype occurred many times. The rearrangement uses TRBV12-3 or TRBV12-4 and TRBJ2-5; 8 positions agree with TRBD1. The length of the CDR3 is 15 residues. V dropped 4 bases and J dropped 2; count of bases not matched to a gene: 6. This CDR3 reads CASSSGQGAQETQYF. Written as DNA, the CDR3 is TGTGCCAGCAGTTCCGGACAGGGCGCTCAAGAGACCCAGTACTTC.

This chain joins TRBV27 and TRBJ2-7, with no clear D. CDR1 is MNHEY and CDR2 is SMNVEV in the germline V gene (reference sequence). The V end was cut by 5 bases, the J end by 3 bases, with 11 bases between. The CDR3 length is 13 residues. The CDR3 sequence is CASSAWGSYEQYF. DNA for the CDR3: TGTGCCAGCAGTGCATGGGGTAGCTACGAGCAGTACTTC.